A selection of T cell receptor beta chains follows, all from one sample in a study of cytomegalovirus exposure and HLA in healthy donors. The repertoire was sequenced with immunoSEQ multiplex PCR; TCRdb's copy has only in-frame clones and lacks some. The profile shows 160,000 or so clones, roughly 80% of them singletons. The sequenced material came from PBMCs. These receptors were obtained from a male donor in good health and CMV-seropositive. CDR3s include the opening cysteine and the closing phenylalanine or tryptophan. Fields, in order: CDR3 protein, CDR3 DNA, V gene, D gene, clone size, J gene. The D gene is left open where the match is weak. The size entry is marked missing in some rows and otherwise reads once, few, many or a size class.

CDR3: CASGLSRDQPQHF
DNA: TGTGCCAGCGGGCTCAGCCGCGATCAGCCCCAGCATTTT
V: TRBV7-9
D: NA
size: NA
J: TRBJ1-5

CDR3: CASSPIKEQYF
DNA: TGTGCCAGCAGTCCTATTAAAGAGCAGTACTTC
V: TRBV2
D: NA
size: NA
J: TRBJ2-7

CDR3: CASSLDGANEKLFF
DNA: TGTGCCAGCAGCCTAGACGGAGCTAATGAAAAACTGTTTTTT
V: TRBV11-2
D: NA
size: NA
J: TRBJ1-4

CDR3: CASSLGEGGGATGELFF
DNA: TGCGCCAGCAGCCTCGGGGAGGGCGGGGGGGCCACCGGGGAGCTGTTTTTT
V: TRBV4-3
D: TRBD2
size: NA
J: TRBJ2-2

CDR3: CATSRDPLSGGLTGELFF
DNA: TGTGCCACCAGCAGAGATCCCCTCAGCGGGGGTTTAACCGGGGAGCTGTTTTTT
V: TRBV15
D: TRBD2
size: NA
J: TRBJ2-2

CDR3: CASSLAGLRTQYF
DNA: TGTGCCAGCAGTCTAGCGGGATTAAGGACCCAGTACTTC
V: TRBV6-5
D: TRBD2
size: once
J: TRBJ2-5

CDR3: CASSVSGDLNTGELFF
DNA: TGTGCCAGCAGCGTGTCCGGGGATCTCAACACCGGGGAGCTGTTTTTT
V: TRBV9
D: NA
size: NA
J: TRBJ2-2

CDR3: CASSLDRTGGRTQYF
DNA: TGTGCCAGCAGCTTGGATCGGACAGGGGGACGGACCCAGTACTTC
V: TRBV5-6
D: TRBD1
size: NA
J: TRBJ2-5

CDR3: CASSQNDRGELFF
DNA: TGTGCCAGCAGCCAAAACGACAGGGGCGAACTGTTTTTT
V: TRBV7-8
D: TRBD1
size: NA
J: TRBJ1-4

CDR3: CASSQDGTFNQPQHF
DNA: TGCGCCAGCAGCCAAGATGGGACATTTAATCAGCCCCAGCATTTT
V: TRBV4-3
D: NA
size: NA
J: TRBJ1-5

CDR3: CASSLLGHSDYGYTF
DNA: TGTGCCAGCAGCTTATTGGGACATAGCGACTATGGCTACACCTTC
V: TRBV7-2
D: NA
size: NA
J: TRBJ1-2

CDR3: CASSPGQGANGYTF
DNA: TGTGCCAGCAGCCCGGGACAGGGGGCGAATGGCTACACCTTC
V: TRBV13
D: TRBD1
size: NA
J: TRBJ1-2

CDR3: CASSQGGVGSNQPQHF
DNA: TGCGCCAGCAGCCAGGGGGGGGTAGGGAGCAATCAGCCCCAGCATTTT
V: TRBV4-1
D: NA
size: NA
J: TRBJ1-5

CDR3: CASSSLRGGTGELFF
DNA: TGTGCCAGCAGCTCCCTGCGGGGAGGCACCGGGGAGCTGTTTTTT
V: TRBV7-2
D: NA
size: NA
J: TRBJ2-2

CDR3: CASSLTSNSYEQYF
DNA: TGTGCCAGTAGTCTGACAAGCAATTCCTACGAGCAGTACTTC
V: TRBV19
D: NA
size: NA
J: TRBJ2-7

CDR3: CAWSVGTGGFYEQYF
DNA: TGTGCCTGGAGTGTCGGGACAGGGGGATTCTACGAGCAGTACTTC
V: TRBV30
D: TRBD1
size: NA
J: TRBJ2-7

CDR3: CASSPWTATLNEQYF
DNA: TGTGCCAGCTCACCCTGGACAGCCACCCTAAACGAGCAGTACTTC
V: TRBV18
D: NA
size: NA
J: TRBJ2-7

CDR3: CASSKVQGSEQYF
DNA: TGTGCCAGCAGCAAAGTCCAGGGTTCCGAGCAGTACTTC
V: TRBV7-7
D: NA
size: NA
J: TRBJ2-7

CDR3: CASSPGWWNTEAFF
DNA: TGCGCCAGCAGCCCCGGGTGGTGGAACACTGAAGCTTTCTTT
V: TRBV10-1
D: NA
size: NA
J: TRBJ1-1

CDR3: CASSLPGSQGVEAFF
DNA: TGCGCCAGCAGCCTACCGGGCTCGCAGGGTGTTGAAGCTTTCTTT
V: TRBV5-1
D: NA
size: NA
J: TRBJ1-1

CDR3: CASSIQAGPNYGYTF
DNA: TGTGCCAGTAGTATACAGGCAGGGCCTAACTATGGCTACACCTTC
V: TRBV19
D: NA
size: NA
J: TRBJ1-2

CDR3: CASSVVTGGTEAFF
DNA: TGTGCCAGCAGCGTAGTCACAGGGGGCACTGAAGCTTTCTTT
V: TRBV9
D: TRBD1
size: NA
J: TRBJ1-1

CDR3: CASSRRYAGTSASYEQYF
DNA: TGCGCCAGCAGCCGTCGATACGCCGGGACTAGCGCCTCCTACGAGCAGTACTTC
V: TRBV4-1
D: TRBD2
size: NA
J: TRBJ2-7

CDR3: CASSRDRGDYGYTF
DNA: TGCGCCAGCAGTCGGGACAGGGGAGACTATGGCTACACCTTC
V: TRBV5-1
D: TRBD1
size: NA
J: TRBJ1-2

CDR3: CASSKRLAGGGYNEQFF
DNA: TGTGCCAGCAGCAAGAGACTAGCGGGAGGGGGCTACAATGAGCAGTTCTTC
V: TRBV7-9
D: TRBD2
size: NA
J: TRBJ2-1

CDR3: CASSEGWGGGANVLTF
DNA: TGTGCCAGCAGTGAAGGGTGGGGAGGTGGGGCCAACGTCCTGACTTTC
V: TRBV6-1
D: NA
size: NA
J: TRBJ2-6

CDR3: CATSRGGIGYTF
DNA: TGTGCCACCAGCCGCGGAGGTATTGGCTACACCTTC
V: TRBV15
D: NA
size: NA
J: TRBJ1-2

CDR3: CASSYSGQAAYEQYF
DNA: TGTGCCAGCAGTTACTCTGGACAGGCTGCCTACGAGCAGTACTTC
V: TRBV6-5
D: TRBD1
size: NA
J: TRBJ2-7

CDR3: CASSQDGNRLNEQYF
DNA: TGCGCCAGCAGCCAAGATGGAAACAGGCTCAACGAGCAGTACTTC
V: TRBV4-3
D: NA
size: NA
J: TRBJ2-7

CDR3: CASSQNSIYGYTF
DNA: TGCGCCAGCAGCCAAAACAGTATCTATGGCTACACCTTC
V: TRBV4-3
D: NA
size: once
J: TRBJ1-2

CDR3: CASSQEIAGRSTQYF
DNA: TGCGCCAGCAGCCAAGAGATAGCCGGCCGCTCGACCCAGTACTTC
V: TRBV4-3
D: NA
size: few
J: TRBJ2-5

CDR3: CASSPSYEQYF
DNA: TGTGCCAGCAGCCCCTCCTACGAGCAGTACTTC
V: TRBV5-6
D: NA
size: NA
J: TRBJ2-7

CDR3: CASSYPSGYLIEQYF
DNA: TGTGCCAGCAGTTACCCCTCAGGGTATCTCATCGAGCAGTACTTC
V: TRBV6-6
D: NA
size: NA
J: TRBJ2-7

CDR3: CASRLGTGDGYTF
DNA: TGTGCCAGCAGACTCGGGACAGGGGATGGCTACACCTTC
V: TRBV2
D: TRBD1
size: NA
J: TRBJ1-2

CDR3: CATSRERGGTDTQYF
DNA: TGTGCCACCAGCAGAGAGCGGGGGGGCACAGATACGCAGTATTTT
V: TRBV15
D: TRBD2
size: NA
J: TRBJ2-3

CDR3: CASSRGPWDNEQFF
DNA: TGTGCCAGCAGCAGGGGCCCCTGGGACAATGAGCAGTTCTTC
V: TRBV6-4
D: NA
size: NA
J: TRBJ2-1

CDR3: CATRRTSGVTYNEQFF
DNA: TGTGCCACCAGGAGGACTAGCGGGGTTACCTACAATGAGCAGTTCTTC
V: TRBV15
D: TRBD2
size: NA
J: TRBJ2-1

CDR3: CASSVLTGSDGYTF
DNA: TGTGCCAGTAGTGTCCTGACGGGGTCGGATGGCTACACCTTC
V: TRBV19
D: NA
size: NA
J: TRBJ1-2

CDR3: CASSYYGQGGEKLFF
DNA: TGTGCCAGCAGTTACTACGGACAGGGGGGAGAAAAACTGTTTTTT
V: TRBV6-6
D: TRBD1
size: NA
J: TRBJ1-4

CDR3: CASSLWGQNYQPQHF
DNA: TGTGCCAGCAGCTTGTGGGGACAGAATTATCAGCCCCAGCATTTT
V: TRBV5-8
D: TRBD1
size: NA
J: TRBJ1-5

CDR3: CAWSRTDLGNQPQHF
DNA: TGTGCCTGGAGCCGGACAGACCTGGGCAATCAGCCCCAGCATTTT
V: TRBV30
D: NA
size: NA
J: TRBJ1-5

CDR3: CASTRRAGGTDTQYF
DNA: TGTGCCAGCACTCGACGGGCGGGAGGGACAGATACGCAGTATTTT
V: TRBV13
D: TRBD2
size: NA
J: TRBJ2-3

CDR3: CASSLVFTSGAGTGELFF
DNA: TGTGCCAGCAGCTTGGTATTTACTAGCGGGGCGGGGACCGGGGAGCTGTTTTTT
V: TRBV5-6
D: TRBD2
size: once
J: TRBJ2-2

CDR3: CASSHGRVNEQFF
DNA: TGTGCCAGCAGTCATGGCAGGGTCAATGAGCAGTTCTTC
V: TRBV6-5
D: NA
size: NA
J: TRBJ2-1

CDR3: CASSSGTGVNSPLHF
DNA: TGTGCCAGCAGCTCCGGGACAGGGGTAAATTCACCCCTCCACTTT
V: TRBV5-4
D: TRBD1
size: NA
J: TRBJ1-6

CDR3: CASSQGLDRPQHF
DNA: TGTGCCAGCAGTCAGGGGCTGGATCGGCCCCAGCATTTT
V: TRBV27
D: NA
size: NA
J: TRBJ1-5

CDR3: CAWSVTFKRPEAFF
DNA: TGTGCCTGGAGTGTGACCTTCAAGCGGCCCGAAGCTTTCTTT
V: TRBV30
D: NA
size: NA
J: TRBJ1-1

CDR3: CASSSGLAGENEQFF
DNA: TGTGCCAGCAGCTCGGGACTAGCGGGGGAGAATGAGCAGTTCTTC
V: TRBV11-3
D: TRBD2
size: once
J: TRBJ2-1

CDR3: CASSSHKNTEAFF
DNA: TGTGCCAGCAGTTCTCACAAGAACACTGAAGCTTTCTTT
V: TRBV6-1
D: NA
size: NA
J: TRBJ1-1

CDR3: CASSLTPGGGYTF
DNA: TGTGCCAGCAGCCTCACCCCAGGGGGTGGCTACACCTTC
V: TRBV6-5
D: TRBD1
size: NA
J: TRBJ1-2

CDR3: CASTWDRLNTEAFF
DNA: TGTGCCAGCACATGGGACAGGTTGAACACTGAAGCTTTCTTT
V: TRBV6-1
D: TRBD1
size: NA
J: TRBJ1-1

CDR3: CASSQSIIDGGGSTQDYGYTF
DNA: TGCGCCAGCAGTCAATCGATCATCGACGGCGGGGGCTCTACTCAGGACTATGGCTACACCTTC
V: TRBV23-1
D: NA
size: NA
J: TRBJ1-2

CDR3: CASRDRVRGYTF
DNA: TGTGCCAGCCGGGACAGGGTTAGGGGCTACACCTTC
V: TRBV9
D: TRBD1
size: NA
J: TRBJ1-2

CDR3: CASSLAGDRGFLAKNIQYF
DNA: TGTGCCAGCAGCTTGGCCGGGGACAGGGGGTTTTTAGCCAAAAACATTCAGTACTTC
V: TRBV5-6
D: TRBD1
size: NA
J: TRBJ2-4

CDR3: CATSRDFTSGSSYNEQFF
DNA: TGTGCCACCAGCAGAGATTTTACTAGCGGGAGCTCCTACAATGAGCAGTTCTTC
V: TRBV15
D: TRBD2
size: few
J: TRBJ2-1

CDR3: CASSTTSYEQYF
DNA: TGCGCCAGCAGCACTACTAGCTACGAGCAGTACTTC
V: TRBV10-2
D: NA
size: NA
J: TRBJ2-7

CDR3: CASSIRGSNQPQHF
DNA: TGTGCCAGCAGCATCAGGGGTAGCAATCAGCCCCAGCATTTT
V: TRBV6-5
D: NA
size: few
J: TRBJ1-5

CDR3: CASSPTAAKGNEKLFF
DNA: TGTGCCAGCAGCCCTACGGCCGCAAAGGGGAATGAAAAACTGTTTTTT
V: TRBV11-2
D: NA
size: NA
J: TRBJ1-4

CDR3: CASGKSGGPVNEQFF
DNA: TGTGCCAGCGGGAAGAGCGGGGGGCCGGTTAATGAGCAGTTCTTC
V: TRBV6-6
D: TRBD2
size: NA
J: TRBJ2-1

CDR3: CASSFGGGDQETQYF
DNA: TGTGCCAGCAGCTTCGGCGGGGGGGACCAAGAGACCCAGTACTTC
V: TRBV13
D: TRBD2
size: few
J: TRBJ2-5